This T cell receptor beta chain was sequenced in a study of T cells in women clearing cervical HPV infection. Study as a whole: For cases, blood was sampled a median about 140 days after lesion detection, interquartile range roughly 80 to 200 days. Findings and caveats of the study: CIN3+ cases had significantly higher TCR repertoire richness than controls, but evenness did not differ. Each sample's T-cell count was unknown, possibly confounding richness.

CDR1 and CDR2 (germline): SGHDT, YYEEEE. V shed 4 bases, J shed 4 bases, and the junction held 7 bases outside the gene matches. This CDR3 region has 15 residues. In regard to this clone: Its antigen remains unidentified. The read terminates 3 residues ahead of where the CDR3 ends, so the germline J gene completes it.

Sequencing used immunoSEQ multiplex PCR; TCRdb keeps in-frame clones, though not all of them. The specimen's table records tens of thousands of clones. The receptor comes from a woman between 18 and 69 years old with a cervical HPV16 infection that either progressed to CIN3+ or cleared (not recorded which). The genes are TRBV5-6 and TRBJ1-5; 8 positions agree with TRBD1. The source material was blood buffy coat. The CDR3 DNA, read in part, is TGTGCCAGCAGCCTAAAAGGGACAGGTAATCAGCCC. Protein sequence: CASSLKGTGNQP. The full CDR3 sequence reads CASSLKGTGNQPQHF.